Described below is a single T cell receptor beta chain sequence and its context. Its antigen is as yet unknown. The sample is drawn from a study of CD8+ T cells in alopecia areata. Study background: Twice a day, 5 to 10 mg of oral tofacitinib was administered to treated patients. Findings and caveats of the study: Scalp sequencing captures resident alphabeta T cells of normal skin too. Lesional scalp, especially alopecia totalis/universalis, showed higher clonality than normal scalp.

RNA extraction and reverse transcription yielded cDNA as sequencing template. TCRdb's copy holds only in-frame clones and misses some; the assay was immunoSEQ multiplex PCR. The table includes over 200,000 clones, 50% to 60% detected once. Punch biopsies of lesional scalp, plus peripheral blood, were taken from alopecia areata patients. The starting material was CD4+ T cells sorted from blood, obtained at week 0. This TCR derives from a human donor with alopecia areata.

The CDR3 DNA is TGTGCCAGCAGCAACCCCGGGACGGGGCGAAACATTCAGTACTTC. Translated, it gives CASSNPGTGRNIQYF. The rearrangement uses TRBV7-9 and TRBJ2-4; D tentatively fits TRBD1 or TRBD2 (5 bases each). In germline, CDR1 is SEHNR, CDR2 FQNEAQ (reference sequence). This CDR3 is 15 amino acids long. V was cut by 5 bases and J by 6 bases, with 17 bases left in between.